This T cell receptor (beta chain) originates from a study of beta chain features in type 1 diabetes. Study-level results: Insertion counts at VDJ junctions were lower in type 1 diabetes patients, who also showed more deletions there. Among patients with Type 1 diabetes, TCRB CDR3s were moderately but significantly shorter in every one of the four CD4+ subsets.

Looked up from germline, CDR1 is SGHTA and CDR2 is FQGTGA. This CDR3 has 14 amino acids. The V and J ends lost 2 bases and 4 bases respectively, with 8 bases between them. A few counts support this clone. Its antigen is not known. Investigators reverse transcribed all isolated RNA, so they sequenced expressed TCRB transcripts. Repertoires were generated with immunoSEQ multiplex PCR, while TCRdb's copy carries only in-frame clones and drops some. The table includes 550,000 to 850,000 clones, 13% detected once. It was via CD45RO/CCR7/CD25/CD127/CD95/CD27 that CD4+ naive, central memory, regulatory and stem cell-like memory cells were sorted.

This TCR came from a man between 18 and 29 years old with type 1 diabetes. The sample taken for sequencing was naive CD4+ T cells from blood. V usage is TRBV7-3 and J usage is TRBJ2-2; D unclear. DNA of the CDR3: TGTGCCAGCAGCTTAGTATCGACCACCGGGGAGCTGTTTTTT. This translates into CASSLVSTTGELFF.